This record covers a single T cell receptor beta chain. What it binds is unknown. In the same sample, other DNA sequences code for this CDR3. These data originate in a study of cytomegalovirus exposure and HLA in healthy donors. Germline loops: CDR1 SGHRS, CDR2 YFSETQ. This CDR3 spans 15 amino acids. Trimming removed 0 bases at V and 2 bases at J, with 8 bases between. The PCR was carried out with 60 Vbeta primers and 13 Jbeta primers. Generated by immunoSEQ multiplex PCR, the TCRdb table keeps only in-frame clones and is missing some. The profile shows roughly 140,000 clones, around four fifths of them singletons. Study-level findings and limits: The authors excluded some V segments, including TRBV6-2 and TRBV6-3, as indistinguishable. For presence/absence analyses, sequencing depth was assumed to be roughly uniform across donors. Later, an analysis found that common viral pathogens appeared to be linked with several of the most significant clusters.

Material: PBMCs. This sequence originates from a boy younger than 10 in good health and CMV-seronegative. V and J are TRBV5-1 and TRBJ1-4; D unclear. The CDR3 reads CASSLDGRTNEKLFF. The CDR3 DNA reads as TGCGCCAGCAGCTTGGACGGCAGGACTAATGAAAAACTGTTTTTT. Full variable domain (outside the CDR3, taken from reference TRBV5-1 and TRBJ1-4): KAGVTQTPRYLIKTRGQQVTLSCSPISGHRSVSWYQQTPGQGLQFLFEYFSETQRNKGNFPGRFSGRQFSNSRSEMNVSTLELGDSALYLCASSLDGRTNEKLFFGSGTQLSVL.